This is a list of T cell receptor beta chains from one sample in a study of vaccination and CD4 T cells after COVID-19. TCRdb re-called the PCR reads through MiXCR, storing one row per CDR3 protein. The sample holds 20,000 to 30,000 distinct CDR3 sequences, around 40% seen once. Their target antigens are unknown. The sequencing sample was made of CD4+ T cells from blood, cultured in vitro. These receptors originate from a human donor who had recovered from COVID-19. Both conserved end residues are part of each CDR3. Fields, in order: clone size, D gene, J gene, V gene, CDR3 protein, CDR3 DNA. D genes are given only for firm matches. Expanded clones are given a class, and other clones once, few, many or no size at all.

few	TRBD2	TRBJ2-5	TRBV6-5	CASSSRGGQETQYF	TGTGCCAGCAGTTCCCGGGGGGGGCAAGAGACCCAGTACTTC
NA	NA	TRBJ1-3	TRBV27	CASRYPPGRSGNTIYF	TGTGCCAGCAGATACCCCCCAGGCCGCTCTGGAAACACCATATATTTT
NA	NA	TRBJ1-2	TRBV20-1	CSAPVNYGYTF	TGCAGTGCTCCCGTGAACTATGGCTACACCTTC
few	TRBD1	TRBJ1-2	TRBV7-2	CASSLGTGWDYGYTF	TGTGCCAGCAGCTTAGGGACAGGGTGGGACTATGGCTACACCTTC
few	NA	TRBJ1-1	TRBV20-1	CSARRSKRAVF	TGCAGTGCTAGAAGATCTAAGCGCGCGGTCTTT
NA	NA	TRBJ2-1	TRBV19	CASSKQVVDEQFF	TGTGCCAGTAGTAAACAGGTTGTGGATGAGCAGTTCTTC
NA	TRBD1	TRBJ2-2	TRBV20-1	CSASLTPTGGSSGRLGTGELFF	TGCAGTGCTAGTCTCACCCCGACAGGGGGCTCAAGCGGGAGATTGGGCACCGGGGAGCTGTTTTTT
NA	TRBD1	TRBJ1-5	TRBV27	CASSPGTGTQPQHF	TGTGCCAGCAGTCCGGGGACAGGGACTCAGCCCCAGCATTTT
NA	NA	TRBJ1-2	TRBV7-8	CASNRGPGNYGYTF	TGTGCCAGCAATAGGGGACCAGGGAACTATGGCTACACCTTC
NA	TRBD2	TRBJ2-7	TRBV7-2	CASSEREKRTYEQYF	TGTGCCAGCAGCGAGCGGGAGAAGAGGACCTACGAGCAGTACTTC
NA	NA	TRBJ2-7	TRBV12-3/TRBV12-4	CASSLVPTLYEQYF	TGTGCCAGCAGTTTAGTCCCAACTCTTTACGAGCAGTACTTC
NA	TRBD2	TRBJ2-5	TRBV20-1	CSRTSGSGETQYF	TGCAGTAGGACTAGCGGGAGCGGAGAGACCCAGTACTTC
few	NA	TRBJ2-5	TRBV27	CASSSEGETQYF	TGTGCCAGCAGTTCTGAAGGAGAGACCCAGTACTTC
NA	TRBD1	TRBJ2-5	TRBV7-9	CASSLVGQGKTQYF	TGTGCCAGCAGCTTAGTGGGACAGGGAAAGACCCAGTACTTC
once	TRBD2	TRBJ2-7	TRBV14	CASSHRPNLLAGAYEQYF	TGTGCCAGCAGCCACCGCCCGAACTTACTAGCGGGGGCATACGAGCAGTACTTC
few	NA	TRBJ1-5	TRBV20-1	CSARLLSRGNQPQHF	TGCAGTGCTAGACTCCTCTCGCGTGGCAATCAGCCCCAGCATTTT
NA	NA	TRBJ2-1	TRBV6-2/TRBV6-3	CASSLGASSYNEQFF	TGTGCCAGCAGTCTGGGGGCTAGCTCCTACAATGAGCAGTTCTTC
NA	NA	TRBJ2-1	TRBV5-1	CASSATLGSGYNEQFF	TGCGCCAGCAGCGCCACCCTAGGTTCAGGGTACAATGAGCAGTTCTTC
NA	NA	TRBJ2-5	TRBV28	CASLGYQETQYF	TGTGCCAGCTTGGGTTACCAAGAGACCCAGTACTTC
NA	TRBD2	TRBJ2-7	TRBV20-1	CSARFSGGAVVYEQYF	TGCAGTGCTAGATTTAGCGGGGGGGCCGTGGTCTACGAGCAGTACTTC
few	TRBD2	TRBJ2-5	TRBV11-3	CASSFLSFGTSGGSETQYF	TGTGCCAGCAGCTTTCTTAGTTTTGGAACTAGCGGGGGTTCAGAGACCCAGTACTTC
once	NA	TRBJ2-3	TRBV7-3	CASSLMDYSDTQYF	TGTGCCAGCAGCTTAATGGACTACTCAGATACGCAGTATTTT
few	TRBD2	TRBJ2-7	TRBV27	CASRWSSGSREQYF	TGTGCCAGCAGGTGGTCCAGCGGGAGTAGGGAGCAGTACTTC
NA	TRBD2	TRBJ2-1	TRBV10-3	CAIRTSGGNEQFF	TGTGCCATCCGGACTAGCGGGGGGAATGAGCAGTTCTTC
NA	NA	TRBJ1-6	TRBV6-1	CASSQVRDSPLHF	TGTGCCAGCAGCCAGGTTAGGGATTCACCCCTCCACTTT
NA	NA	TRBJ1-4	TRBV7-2	CASSTGSGEKLFF	TGTGCCAGCAGTACAGGGTCCGGGGAAAAACTGTTTTTT
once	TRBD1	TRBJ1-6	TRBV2	CASSSQGAGYNSPLHF	TGTGCCAGCAGTTCACAGGGGGCAGGGTATAATTCACCCCTCCACTTT
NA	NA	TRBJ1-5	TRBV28	CASKVRGASNQPQHF	TGTGCCAGCAAAGTTCGGGGTGCGAGCAATCAGCCCCAGCATTTT
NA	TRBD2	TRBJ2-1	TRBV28	CASSLMAGATYNEQFF	TGTGCCAGCAGTTTAATGGCGGGAGCCACCTACAATGAGCAGTTCTTC
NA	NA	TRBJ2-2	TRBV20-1	CSARVPSLGGTGELFF	TGCAGTGCTAGGGTCCCGAGTTTAGGCGGCACCGGGGAGCTGTTTTTT
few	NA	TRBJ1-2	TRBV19	CASSRGEGTAGYTF	TGTGCCAGTAGTCGAGGGGAAGGGACTGCTGGCTACACCTTC
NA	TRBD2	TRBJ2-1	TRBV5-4	CASSPRGLAGGNNEQFF	TGTGCCAGCAGCCCCCGTGGGCTAGCGGGGGGAAACAATGAGCAGTTCTTC
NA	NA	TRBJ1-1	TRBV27	CASTLMSGGGLTEAFF	TGTGCCAGCACCCTAATGTCTGGGGGAGGCCTCACTGAAGCTTTCTTT
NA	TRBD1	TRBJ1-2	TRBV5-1	CASSNDNRGPYGYTF	TGCGCCAGCAGCAATGATAACAGGGGACCCTATGGCTACACCTTC
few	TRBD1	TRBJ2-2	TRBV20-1	CSARDPGQGNTGELFF	TGCAGTGCTAGAGATCCGGGACAGGGCAACACCGGGGAGCTGTTTTTT